This T cell receptor (beta chain) was sequenced in a study of Ad26.COV2.S vaccination and SARS-CoV-2 variants. Study-level background: The COV1001 Ad26.COV2.S trial arm included the donor. Study-level findings and limits: Spike-specific responses of CD8+ and CD4+ T cells were reported to display substantial breadth after vaccination.

Libraries were prepared by immunoSEQ multiplex PCR; TCRdb keeps only in-frame clonotypes and omits some of them. The sample records roughly 380,000 clones, approximately 87% being singletons. The treatment: about 20 received Ad26.COV2.S at low or high dose, single or two shots; 5 received placebo; per-sample allocation not given. The investigators took samples on day 63 after the first vaccine or placebo injection. An adult of 18-55 years in Boston served as donor. Vaccination employed an Ad26 vector expressing the Wuhan-strain SARS-CoV-2 spike. In germline, CDR1 is MNHEY, CDR2 SVGAGI. V lost 2 bases to trimming and J lost 4 bases, with 13 bases between them. The CDR3 extends over 15 amino acids. Only a few counts were recorded for this clone. Its antigen is unidentified.

This specimen was peripheral blood, taken in a trial of Ad26.COV2.S vaccine versus placebo. The sequence was collected from a person between 18 and 65 years old who received the Ad26.COV2.S COVID-19 vaccine or a placebo. This chain connects TRBV6-5 to TRBJ2-3, with D unclear. In nucleotides, the CDR3 is TGTGCCAGCAGTTACAGGGCCAACCTACCAGATACGCAGTATTTT. Protein sequence: CASSYRANLPDTQYF.